Each of the 2 T cell receptor beta chains below was sequenced from the same sample in a study of brain T cells in children with intractable seizures. Time point here: blood from clinic visit 5 months post-surgery; TSC patient then seizure free. The table came from immunoSEQ multiplex PCR; TCRdb's copy has only in-frame clones and leaves some out. The repertoire holds about 340,000 clones, over 85% seen once, with roughly 5.7% in the top ten. The sample was peripheral blood, taken roughly 5 months after surgery. The receptors here all came from a boy under two years old with tuberous sclerosis and intractable seizures.

Regarding this clone: This sample includes further DNA sequences coding for the same CDR3. The chain employs TRBV11-3 and TRBJ2-7; unclear D gene. V was shortened by 5 bases and J by 2 bases, with 10 bases between the two germline ends. The CDR3 is 13 amino acids. Germline CDR1 is SGHNT and CDR2 is YENEEA. The CDR3 region has the DNA TGTGCCAGCAGCCCCGGAACAACCTACGAGCAGTACTTC. This encodes CASSPGTTYEQYF.

The chain employs TRBV7-2 and TRBJ1-1; the D is unclear. Germline V gene lookup returns CDR1 SGHTA and CDR2 FQGNSA. V lost 5 bases, J lost 2 bases, and 15 bases lay in between. The CDR3 sequence is 15 residues long. CDR3 region: CASSKSTGVNTEAFF. The CDR3 DNA follows: TGTGCCAGCAGCAAGAGCACGGGAGTTAACACTGAAGCTTTCTTT. Supplemented by reference TRBV7-2 and TRBJ1-1, the full variable domain reads GAGVSQSPSNKVTEKGKDVELRCDPISGHTALYWYRQSLGQGLEFLIYFQGNSAPDKSGLPSDRFSAERTGGSVSTLTIQRTQQEDSAVYLCASSKSTGVNTEAFFGQGTRLTVV.